This T cell receptor beta chain was obtained from a study of beta chain features in type 1 diabetes (dated by TCRdb to about 2018). With respect to the entire study: No differences in mean age, gender distribution, total cell number or subset yield were found between patients and healthy donors. Across all samples, 107,917,701 sorted cells were examined, and cell number per subset correlated strongly with RNA yield. In the study, recently diagnosed type 1 diabetes patients and matched healthy donors were compared on the TCRB repertoires of their sorted circulating CD4+ T cell subsets. Regulatory and stem cell-like memory subsets were isolated from only 8 patients and roughly eight healthy donors, whereas naive and central memory subsets came from all 28 donors. The investigation overall reported the following: Fewer insertions and more nucleotide deletions at VDJ recombination sites were observed in patients with type 1 diabetes, implying thymic rearrangement abnormalities. A moderate but significant shortening of TCRB CDR3 length was observed in type 1 diabetes patients in all four CD4+ subsets. Naive, central memory and regulatory TCRB repertoires appeared to be more alike among patients than among healthy donors. Sequencing cDNA rather than genomic DNA could over-represent highly expressing activated cells, although activation and CD3 levels did not differ between groups. Because the HLA sub-analyses included only small numbers of individuals, any influence of HLA type on TCRB rearrangement was left unresolved. Shorter templates might be favored by PCR, yet because patient and control samples were amplified and corrected together, any such skew would affect both groups equally.

All of the isolated RNA was reverse transcribed with the High Capacity cDNA Reverse Transcription Kit, so expressed TCRB transcripts were sequenced. Deep immunoSEQ sequencing was performed on naive, central memory and regulatory T cell samples, with an average of roughly 3.3 million total reads per sample. Sorted cells were lysed in RLT buffer and RNA was extracted with DNase-treated RNeasy Micro or Mini kits, depending on cell number. Each cell subset was processed on its own to prevent cross-contamination, while patient and healthy donor samples were processed together. The immunoSEQ multiplex PCR was used to amplify TCRB sequences from cDNA, yielding 87-bp fragments that span the CDR3 region. The amplicons were sequenced using the Illumina HiSeq platform. The original pipeline was this. PCR bias was corrected computationally using synthetic template baselines, and reads within Hamming distance 2 were collapsed, with unmergeable singletons discarded. Reads were aligned to IMGT to assign V, D and J genes, CDR3 length, and insertions or deletions at six rearrangement sites. Within each subset, clonotype counts were normalized to sorted cell number, and only after that were true diversity and Gini coefficients computed with the tcR R package. Repertoire sharing was quantified using the overlap coefficient calculated on TCRB nucleotide sequences. Drawn from immuneACCESS, this table holds only the in-frame rearrangements with V and J called that TCRdb kept. Clones are partly lost; checked studies trace under half to an unresolved V gene and leave the rest unexplained. The V and J calls and clone size are taken from that table; D and trimming were inferred from the DNA. The sample records 140,000 or so clones, 9.2% of which are singletons. In total, the top ten clones hold approximately 0.68% of the sample.

Each donor gave one peripheral blood draw, averaging about 100 mL, which was collected into heparinised tubes. A BD FACSAria II was used to sort naive, central memory, regulatory and stem cell-like memory CD4+ T cells with a panel that included CD45RO, CCR7, CD25, CD127, CD95 and CD27. All sorted populations exceeded 95% purity. PBMCs were isolated right away by Lymphoprep density gradient centrifugation and were stained directly, without culture. To minimize batch effects, samples were stained and sorted in pairs, one healthy donor with one patient per experiment. The CDR3 contains 15 residues, cysteine and phenylalanine counted. Solely the CDR3 DNA is kept, with 45 bases framed from the first base. Trimming takes 0 bases from V and 0 bases from J, and the germline ends sit 6 bases apart. Via the germline V gene, CDR1 is MNHNS and CDR2 SASEGT. The count of this clone is one. Its target antigen remains unknown. No base quality information exists; no much larger clone differs at one position.

The sequence was obtained from a man between 18 and 29 years old in good health. Here the chain combines TRBV6-1 and TRBJ1-5, with the D gene call left open. The source material was central memory CD4+ T cells from blood. The CDR3 protein is CASSEADFSNQPQHF. The DNA reads TGTGCCAGCAGTGAAGCGGACTTTAGCAATCAGCCCCAGCATTTT.